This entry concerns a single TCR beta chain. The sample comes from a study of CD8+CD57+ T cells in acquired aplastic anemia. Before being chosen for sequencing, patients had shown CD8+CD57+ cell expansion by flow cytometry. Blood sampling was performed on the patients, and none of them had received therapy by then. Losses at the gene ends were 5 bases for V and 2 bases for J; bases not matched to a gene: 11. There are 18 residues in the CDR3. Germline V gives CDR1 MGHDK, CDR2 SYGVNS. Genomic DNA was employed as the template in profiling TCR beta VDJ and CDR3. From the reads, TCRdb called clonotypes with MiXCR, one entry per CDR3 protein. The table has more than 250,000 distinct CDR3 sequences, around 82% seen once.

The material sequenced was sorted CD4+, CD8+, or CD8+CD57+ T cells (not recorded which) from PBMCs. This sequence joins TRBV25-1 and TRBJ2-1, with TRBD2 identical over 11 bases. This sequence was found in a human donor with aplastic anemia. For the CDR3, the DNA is TGTGCCAGCAGTCTTTCCCCCGGGACTAGCGGAGCCTACAATGAGCAGTTCTTC. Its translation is CASSLSPGTSGAYNEQFF. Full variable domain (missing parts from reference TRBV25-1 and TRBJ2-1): EADIYQTPRYLVIGTGKKITLECSQTMGHDKMYWYQQDPGMELHLIHYSYGVNSTEKGDLSSESTVSRIRTEHFPLTLESARPSHTSQYLCASSLSPGTSGAYNEQFFGPGTRLTVL.